These T cell receptor beta chains were read from a single sample in a study of T cell responses to AZD1222 COVID-19 vaccine. This table comes from immunoSEQ multiplex PCR, and its TCRdb copy is limited to in-frame clones, with some not included. The table includes about 97,000 clones, nearly 90% detected once. This specimen was peripheral blood, taken on day 0 of AZD1222 vaccination. The source of these receptors is an adult in good health. The CDR3 runs from the conserved cysteine through the conserved F or W. A D gene is named only where the DNA matches it firmly. Only some rows state a clone size, as once, few, many or a class for expanded clones.

D: .; size: once; J: TRBJ1-1; V: TRBV3-1/TRBV3-2; DNA: TGTGCCAGCAGCCGGACAGCACGGAACACTGAAGCTTTCTTT; CDR3: CASSRTARNTEAFF
D: .; size: .; J: TRBJ1-2; V: TRBV12-3/TRBV12-4; DNA: TGTGCCAGCAGGGGAGTTGGGGACTATGGCTACACCTTC; CDR3: CASRGVGDYGYTF
D: .; size: .; J: TRBJ1-1; V: TRBV7-9; DNA: TGTGCCAGCAGCTCGGGCCAGGATTCCACTGAAGCTTTCTTT; CDR3: CASSSGQDSTEAFF
D: .; size: .; J: TRBJ1-5; V: TRBV19; DNA: TGTGCCAGTAGTTTCGGGACATACAATCAGCCCCAGCATTTT; CDR3: CASSFGTYNQPQHF
D: .; size: .; J: TRBJ1-2; V: TRBV7-3; DNA: TGTGCCAGCAGCTTAAATTCAGGGCCCCTTAACTATGGCTACACCTTC; CDR3: CASSLNSGPLNYGYTF
D: .; size: .; J: TRBJ1-4; V: TRBV10-3; DNA: TGTGCCATCAGTGAGTGGGCTGGGGGAGGAACTAATGAAAAACTGTTTTTT; CDR3: CAISEWAGGGTNEKLFF
D: .; size: .; J: TRBJ1-1; V: TRBV29-1; DNA: TGCAGCGTTGAAGGTCAGCCAGGGACTGAAGCTTTCTTT; CDR3: CSVEGQPGTEAFF
D: .; size: .; J: TRBJ1-1; V: TRBV4-3; DNA: TGCGCCAGCAGCCAAGATCGAGCTGGGGGTAAAGGGGAAGCTTTCTTT; CDR3: CASSQDRAGGKGEAFF
D: TRBD1; size: few; J: TRBJ2-7; V: TRBV6-5; DNA: TGTGCCAGCAGAACGGGACAGGGCTCCTACGAGCAGTACTTC; CDR3: CASRTGQGSYEQYF
D: .; size: .; J: TRBJ1-5; V: TRBV19; DNA: TGTGCCAGTAGTATGGGAAGTCGTAGCAATCAGCCCCAGCATTTT; CDR3: CASSMGSRSNQPQHF
D: TRBD1; size: .; J: TRBJ1-5; V: TRBV12-3/TRBV12-4; DNA: TGTGCCAGCAGCCGAGGACAGGGAAGAACCCAGCATTTT; CDR3: CASSRGQGRTQHF
D: .; size: .; J: TRBJ2-2; V: TRBV5-1; DNA: TGCGCCAGCAGCTGGCCCCTTGGCACCGGGGAGCTGTTTTTT; CDR3: CASSWPLGTGELFF
D: .; size: .; J: TRBJ1-6; V: TRBV7-9; DNA: TGTGCCAGCAGCCTATACAGCGGTTCACCCCTCCACTTT; CDR3: CASSLYSGSPLHF
D: .; size: .; J: TRBJ2-7; V: TRBV19; DNA: TGTGCCAGTAGTATAGTGCAGGGTGTCTACGAGCAGTACTTC; CDR3: CASSIVQGVYEQYF
D: TRBD1; size: .; J: TRBJ2-5; V: TRBV6-2/TRBV6-3; DNA: TGTGCCAGCAGTTACACTGGACAGGGGTCGGAGACCCAGTACTTC; CDR3: CASSYTGQGSETQYF
D: .; size: .; J: TRBJ1-6; V: TRBV27; DNA: TGTGCCAGCAGTCAGCAGGGACACCCTAATTCACCCCTCCACTTT; CDR3: CASSQQGHPNSPLHF
D: .; size: .; J: TRBJ1-5; V: TRBV6-5; DNA: TGTGCCAGCAGTACGGTGTACAGCAATCAGCCCCAGCATTTT; CDR3: CASSTVYSNQPQHF
D: TRBD1; size: .; J: TRBJ2-2; V: TRBV28; DNA: TGTGCCAGCGAGCAAGCGGACAGGGGGCAGGTCGGGGAGCTGTTTTTT; CDR3: CASEQADRGQVGELFF
D: .; size: .; J: TRBJ1-1; V: TRBV10-3; DNA: TGTGCCATCAGTGGAAAGGGGAACACTGAAGCTTTCTTT; CDR3: CAISGKGNTEAFF
D: .; size: once; J: TRBJ2-3; V: TRBV5-1; DNA: TGCGCCAGCAGCTTGGATGCGGTTCCCGCGCGTGAGCAGTATTTT; CDR3: CASSLDAVPAREQYF
D: TRBD1; size: .; J: TRBJ2-7; V: TRBV13; DNA: TGTGCCAGCAGCCCCAGGACAGGGAAGTACGAGCAGTACTTC; CDR3: CASSPRTGKYEQYF
D: .; size: .; J: TRBJ2-1; V: TRBV29-1; DNA: TGCAGCGTTGAAGAACCGGGCCCCTGGCAGTTCTTC; CDR3: CSVEEPGPWQFF
D: .; size: .; J: TRBJ2-1; V: TRBV25-1; DNA: TGTGCCAGCAGGGCCTCCGGGACATACCTCGGTGAGCAGTTCTTC; CDR3: CASRASGTYLGEQFF
D: .; size: .; J: TRBJ2-7; V: TRBV4-1; DNA: TGCGCCAGCAGCCAAGAAAAGCACAGCTCCTACGAGCAGTACTTC; CDR3: CASSQEKHSSYEQYF
D: TRBD1; size: .; J: TRBJ1-2; V: TRBV4-2; DNA: TGTGCCAGCAGCCAAAATCTTGGACAGGGGAGCTATGGCTACACCTTC; CDR3: CASSQNLGQGSYGYTF
D: .; size: .; J: TRBJ1-6; V: TRBV6-5; DNA: TGTGCCAGCAGAGGGGAGGGAGGGAATTCACCCCTCCACTTT; CDR3: CASRGEGGNSPLHF
D: .; size: .; J: TRBJ2-6; V: TRBV12-5; DNA: TGTGCTAGTGGTTTGGGGGGGGCCAACGTCCTGACTTTC; CDR3: CASGLGGANVLTF
D: .; size: .; J: TRBJ1-5; V: TRBV30; DNA: TGTGCCTGGGGGTCGAATAGCAATCAGCCCCAGCATTTT; CDR3: CAWGSNSNQPQHF